One and the same sample provided the 28 T cell receptor beta chains below, sequenced in a study of siplizumab effects on memory and regulatory T cells (dated by TCRdb to the late 2010s). The library came from the immunoSEQ multiplex PCR assay. The clones in this table, taken by TCRdb from immuneACCESS, are in-frame only. Not every clone is retained; where verified, under half of the shortfall comes from an unresolved V gene, and the cause of the rest is unknown. The sample has around 110,000 clones on record, approximately 94% of them singletons. Around 1.7% of the sample lies in the top ten. The sequenced sample was non-Treg CD4+ T cells sorted from blood. The cell subset or site tag for this specimen amounts to: FACS-sorted unstimulated CD4+ non-regulatory T cells. These receptors originate from a human donor in good health.

The chain recombines TRBV4-1 with TRBJ1-1; 9 bases agree with TRBD1. The CDR3 spans 18 residues. Germline CDR1 is MGHRA and CDR2 is YSYEKL. The ends lost 0 bases at V and 1 base at J; junction bases unmatched: 9. CDR3 nucleotides: TGCGCCAGCAGCCAAGATCAGGGACAGGGAACGGGGAACACTGAAGCTTTCTTT. This sequence encodes CASSQDQGQGTGNTEAFF.

J is TRBJ2-3 and V is TRBV6-1; TRBD1 might be the D (6 bases). The germline V and J ends were trimmed by 3 bases and 1 base, with 14 bases remaining between them. In germline, CDR1 is MNHNS, CDR2 SASEGT. CDR3 length: 16 amino acids. The CDR3 loop is CASSDPGVEGTDTQYF. CDR3 DNA: TGTGCCAGCAGTGACCCAGGGGTGGAGGGCACAGATACGCAGTATTTT.

This clone was detected only once. This sequence joins TRBV6-1 and TRBJ1-1; tentatively, D is TRBD1 (6 bases). Trimming pared 3 bases from V and 1 base from J, leaving 18 bases between. In germline, CDR1 is MNHNS, CDR2 SASEGT. CDR3 size: 17 residues. The CDR3 sequence: CASSDLGGGGPNTEAFF. The DNA of the CDR3 is TGTGCCAGCAGTGACTTGGGGGGGGGCGGACCGAACACTGAAGCTTTCTTT.

The chain is built from TRBV4-2 and TRBJ2-7; no definite D call. Germline V gene data show CDR1 as LGHNA and CDR2 as YNFKEQ. The CDR3 totals 15 residues. Trimming removed 1 base at V and 0 bases at J, with 10 bases between. CDR3 DNA: TGTGCCAGCAGCCAAGTGGATTCGAGCTCCTACGAGCAGTACTTC. It specifies CASSQVDSSSYEQYF.

The V call is TRBV10-3, the J call TRBJ2-1; possibly TRBD1 or TRBD2 for D (6 bases each). The germline CDR1 and CDR2 sequences are ENHRY and SYGVKD. This CDR3 spans 16 amino acids. V lost 0 bases and J 5 bases, leaving 14 bases between the germline ends. CDR3 DNA sequence: TGTGCCATCAGTGAGTCGGGGGGCCTTAGGGACAATGAGCAGTTCTTC. Its protein is CAISESGGLRDNEQFF.

This chain joins TRBV29-1 and TRBJ2-7; 7 bases fit TRBD1. This CDR3 has 12 amino acids. The V and J ends lost 4 bases and 4 bases, in that order; junction bases with no gene match: 4. Germline-derived CDR1 and CDR2 are SQVTM and ANQGSEA. Here the CDR3 reads CSVGYRGYEQYF. CDR3 coding DNA: TGCAGCGTTGGGTACAGGGGTTACGAGCAGTACTTC.

The chain couples TRBV15 to TRBJ1-1; D gene uncertain. V was cut by 3 bases and J by 0 bases, with 14 bases left in between. CDR3 size: 16 residues. Per germline, CDR1 LNHNV and CDR2 YYDKDF (reference sequence). The CDR3 DNA follows: TGTGCCACCAGCAGCCTTGTCACTCGATTGAACACTGAAGCTTTCTTT. Protein sequence: CATSSLVTRLNTEAFF.

The V gene is TRBV7-9, the J gene TRBJ2-6, with D tentatively TRBD1 (6 bases). The V gene's germline CDR1 is SEHNR and CDR2 FQNEAQ (reference sequence). V lost 1 base and J 2 bases, leaving 15 bases between the germline ends. This CDR3 is built from 18 residues. Here the CDR3 reads CASSLVQGILTGANVLTF. CDR3 nucleotides: TGTGCCAGCAGCTTAGTACAGGGTATCTTAACTGGGGCCAACGTCCTGACTTTC. Based on the CDR3 plus reference TRBV7-9 and TRBJ2-6, the full variable domain is DTGVSQNPRHKITKRGQNVTFRCDPISEHNRLYWYRQTLGQGPEFLTYFQNEAQLEKSRLLSDRFSAERPKGSFSTLEIQRTEQGDSAMYLCASSLVQGILTGANVLTFGAGSRLTVL.

The chain uses TRBV6-6 and TRBJ2-1; D is undetermined. Looked up from germline, CDR1 is MNHNY and CDR2 is SVGAGI (reference sequence). The CDR3 has 15 amino acids. V was pared by 7 bases and J by 8 bases, with 21 bases between. CDR3 DNA sequence: TGTGCCAGCAAAAAGGAAATAGCAAGGTTTGATGAGCAGTTCTTC. Its protein product is CASKKEIARFDEQFF.

The V gene is TRBV18, the J gene TRBJ2-2, with 9 nucleotides matching TRBD2. Trimming removed 1 base from V and 2 bases from J; junction bases left unmatched: 5. The CDR3 covers 17 residues. CDR1 is KGHSH, CDR2 LQKENI, per germline. This CDR3 is CASSPLEAGGNTGELFF. The DNA of the CDR3 is TGTGCCAGCTCACCACTAGAAGCGGGGGGAAACACCGGGGAGCTGTTTTTT. Using reference TRBV18 and TRBJ2-2 for the parts outside the CDR3, the full variable domain is NAGVMQNPRHLVRRRGQEARLRCSPMKGHSHVYWYRQLPEEGLKFMVYLQKENIIDESGMPKERFSAEFPKEGPSILRIQQVVRGDSAAYFCASSPLEAGGNTGELFFGEGSRLTVL.

The rearrangement joins TRBV5-4 to TRBJ1-5; 8 bases map to TRBD1. Germline loops: CDR1 SGHNT, CDR2 YYREEE (reference sequence). The V segment lost 0 bases and the J segment 1 base; nucleotides outside the gene matches: 3. CDR3 length equals 16 residues. The CDR3 here is CASSLAGDRSNQPQHF. The CDR3 bases are TGTGCCAGCAGCTTGGCGGGGGACAGGAGCAATCAGCCCCAGCATTTT.

Details on this clone: Other DNA variants within this sample encode the same CDR3. The V and J genes are TRBV19 and TRBJ1-1, with D hard to call. Trimming left V 0 bases short and J 7 bases short, with 6 bases between. Per germline, CDR1 LNHDA and CDR2 SQIVND (reference sequence). The CDR3 length is 12 residues. CDR3 loop: CASSIDRGEAFF. As DNA, the CDR3 is TGTGCCAGTAGTATAGATCGAGGTGAAGCTTTCTTT.

The rearrangement links TRBV7-2 to TRBJ2-1, with TRBD1 as a possible D gene (5 bases). The germline V gene has CDR1 SGHTA and CDR2 FQGNSA. The CDR3 has 14 residues. The V end lost 6 bases, the J end lost 1 base, and 10 bases lay between the germline ends. Here the CDR3 reads CASSRQPSYNEQFF. DNA for the CDR3: TGTGCCAGCAGTCGACAGCCTTCCTACAATGAGCAGTTCTTC.

V is TRBV7-3 and J is TRBJ2-2; D gene unclear. This CDR3 spans 14 amino acids. CDR1 is SGHTA and CDR2 is FQGTGA in the germline V gene. V was clipped by 1 base and J by 6 bases, with 9 bases between them. CDR3 amino acids: CASSLSQAAGELFF. The CDR3 bases are TGTGCCAGCAGCTTAAGCCAGGCTGCCGGGGAGCTGTTTTTT.

The chain carries TRBV5-1 and TRBJ2-3; D uncertain. Deletions cut 0 bases from V and 3 bases from J, with 5 bases between. Germline CDR1 reads SGHRS; CDR2 reads YFSETQ. The CDR3 spans 13 residues. The CDR3 bases are TGCGCCAGCAGCTTGGCACGGACAGATACGCAGTATTTT. Translated, it gives CASSLARTDTQYF. The full variable domain, its missing parts supplied by reference TRBV5-1 and TRBJ2-3, is KAGVTQTPRYLIKTRGQQVTLSCSPISGHRSVSWYQQTPGQGLQFLFEYFSETQRNKGNFPGRFSGRQFSNSRSEMNVSTLELGDSALYLCASSLARTDTQYFGPGTRLTVL.

In its sample, this clone was seen once. The gene calls are TRBV11-2 and TRBJ2-5, with D perhaps TRBD2 (5 bases). The CDR3 is made up of 17 amino acids. The germline V gene has CDR1 SGHAT and CDR2 FQNNGV. V shed 1 base and J shed 5 bases, with 20 bases lying between them. CDR3 loop: CASSLAGKRSPAETQYF. The CDR3 DNA reads TGTGCCAGCAGCTTAGCAGGAAAGCGGTCCCCGGCGGAGACCCAGTACTTC.

The rearrangement links TRBV10-3 to TRBJ1-1; 8 bases align to TRBD1. The J segment lost 0 bases and the V segment lost 3 bases, leaving 12 bases of the junction unmatched. CDR3 length: 18 amino acids. CDR1 is ENHRY and CDR2 is SYGVKD in the germline V gene. CDR3 coding DNA: TGTGCCATCAGTGACGTACAGGGGGGTTCCCTGATGAACACTGAAGCTTTCTTT. It is translated as CAISDVQGGSLMNTEAFF.

This rearrangement joins TRBV29-1 to TRBJ2-2; TRBD2 aligns across 14 bases. V lost 5 bases to trimming and J lost 5 bases; unmatched junction nucleotides: 10. Germline values: CDR1 SQVTM, CDR2 ANQGSEA. There are 17 residues in the CDR3. The CDR3 is CSVLKGGLAGDTGELFF. DNA for the CDR3: TGCAGCGTTCTTAAAGGGGGACTAGCGGGAGATACCGGGGAGCTGTTTTTT.

The chain uses TRBV30 and TRBJ2-3, with TRBD2 identical over 13 bases. The V segment lost 1 base and the J segment 0 bases; nucleotides outside the gene matches: 4. This CDR3 has 17 amino acids. Germline CDR1 and CDR2: GTSNPN and SVGIG (reference sequence). CDR3 in amino acids: CAWSGTSGRHSTDTQYF. The CDR3 nucleotides read TGTGCCTGGAGTGGGACTAGCGGGAGACATAGCACAGATACGCAGTATTTT.

The chain carries TRBV4-1 and TRBJ2-1, with D tentatively TRBD1 (6 bases). The germline gives CDR1 MGHRA, CDR2 YSYEKL. The germline V and J ends were trimmed by 0 bases and 3 bases, with 12 bases remaining between them. The CDR3 is 16 residues long. The CDR3, as DNA: TGCGCCAGCAGCCAAGAAGGGACACCTCTCTACAATGAGCAGTTCTTC. Amino acid sequence: CASSQEGTPLYNEQFF.

The CDR3 sequence is CASSLGTSGFFETQYF. CDR3 bases: TGTGCCAGCAGCTTGGGGACTAGCGGTTTTTTCGAGACCCAGTACTTC. The V gene is TRBV7-2, the J gene TRBJ2-5; TRBD2 agrees at 11 bases. V trimming: 3 bases; J trimming: 5 bases; junction bases outside the gene matches: 8. CDR1 and CDR2 (germline): SGHTA, FQGNSA. CDR3 length: 16 residues.

The chain is built from TRBV6-1 and TRBJ2-7; no firm D call. V lost 8 bases and J lost 0, with 8 bases in between. The CDR3 sequence is 12 residues long. Germline V gene data show CDR1 as MNHNS and CDR2 as SASEGT. The CDR3 is CASRWSSYEQYF. CDR3 DNA: TGTGCCAGCCGGTGGAGCTCCTACGAGCAGTACTTC.

The V gene is TRBV19, the J gene TRBJ1-5; maybe TRBD1 (5 bases). Deletions cut 4 bases from V and 5 bases from J, with 12 bases between. From germline, CDR1 is LNHDA and CDR2 SQIVND (reference sequence). The CDR3 runs 14 residues. The CDR3 sequence: CASSTGYRDQPQHF. The CDR3 DNA follows: TGTGCCAGTAGTACAGGGTACCGGGATCAGCCCCAGCATTTT. The whole variable domain, filled in from reference TRBV19 and TRBJ1-5, reads DGGITQSPKYLFRKEGQNVTLSCEQNLNHDAMYWYRQDPGQGLRLIYYSQIVNDFQKGDIAEGYSVSREKKESFPLTVTSAQKNPTAFYLCASSTGYRDQPQHFGDGTRLSIL.

The chain uses TRBV6-5 and TRBJ2-7, with 9 bases identical to TRBD1. Unmatched junction bases numbered 17, after V lost 5 bases and J lost 12 bases. Germline V gives CDR1 MNHEY, CDR2 SVGAGI. CDR3 size: 15 residues. The CDR3 here is CASSQVSDRGQARYF. CDR3 coding DNA: TGTGCCAGCAGTCAAGTCTCGGACAGGGGCCAGGCCAGGTACTTC.

The chain uses TRBV1 and TRBJ2-5; the D call in the table, TRBD2, was not verified against the DNA. TRBV1 is given as a pseudogene. The CDR3 runs to 16 residues. CDR3 in DNA: TGCACCAGCAGCCAAGGATCGGGACTCTCAAAAGAGACCCAGTACTTC. This sequence encodes CTSSQGSGLSKETQYF.

This sequence joins TRBV9 and TRBJ2-2, with D unresolved. The ends were cut back, 0 bases at V and 3 bases at J, with 9 bases in the middle. The CDR3 sequence is 15 residues long. The V gene's germline CDR1 is SGDLS and CDR2 YYNGEE. CDR3 DNA: TGTGCCAGCAGCGTAGAGGGCCGGCACACCGGGGAGCTGTTTTTT. This sequence encodes CASSVEGRHTGELFF.

The rearrangement uses TRBV7-9 and TRBJ2-7; 8 bases are a match to TRBD1. V lost 0 bases to trimming and J lost 11 bases; unmatched junction nucleotides: 6. CDR1 is SEHNR, CDR2 FQNEAQ, per germline (reference sequence). This CDR3 is built from 13 residues. This CDR3 is CASSLAGQGQKYF. The CDR3 bases are TGTGCCAGCAGCTTAGCCGGACAGGGACAAAAGTACTTC.

In nucleotides, the CDR3 is TGTGCCAGTAGTAGGGACAGGGGAAATGAGCAGTTCTTC. It encodes CASSRDRGNEQFF. The chain has TRBV19 and TRBJ2-1; 10 positions match TRBD1. The CDR3 has 13 amino acids. V dropped 4 bases and J dropped 7; count of bases not matched to a gene: 1. Germline CDR1 LNHDA, CDR2 SQIVND (reference sequence).